The 9 T cell receptor beta chains below were found in one sample sequenced in a study of Ad26.COV2.S vaccination and SARS-CoV-2 variants. Here immunoSEQ multiplex PCR was the method, and the copy in TCRdb shows in-frame clones only, minus some. The sample has roughly 420,000 clones, approximately 88% seen once. Specified treatment: roughly 19 received Ad26.COV2.S at low or high dose, single or two shots; roughly five received placebo; per-sample allocation not given. Samples analyzed were those drawn on day 63 after the first vaccine or placebo injection. The starting material was peripheral blood, obtained in a trial of Ad26.COV2.S vaccine versus placebo. These receptors originate from a person between 18 and 60 years old who received the Ad26.COV2.S COVID-19 vaccine or a placebo.

This clone was counted many times. This chain uses TRBV6-2 or TRBV6-3 with TRBJ2-7, with 9 bases fitting TRBD2. The ends lost 6 bases at V and 1 base at J; junction bases unmatched: 10. The CDR3 runs to 16 residues. Germline lookup yields CDR1 MNHEY and CDR2 SVGEGT. The CDR3 loop is CASSPLRLAGSYEQYF. The CDR3 DNA reads as TGTGCCAGCAGCCCTTTGCGGCTAGCGGGATCCTACGAGCAGTACTTC.

The gene calls are TRBV19 and TRBJ1-2, with D perhaps TRBD1 (5 bases). The CDR3 consists of 13 residues. Germline CDR1 LNHDA, CDR2 SQIVND (reference sequence). Between the trimmed V and J ends, which lost 8 bases and 5 bases, there was a span of 15 bases. The CDR3, as DNA: TGTGCCAGTTCTCACGGGACTGTGTATGGCTACACCTTC. Its protein product is CASSHGTVYGYTF. The full variable domain, rest sourced from reference TRBV19 and TRBJ1-2, is DGGITQSPKYLFRKEGQNVTLSCEQNLNHDAMYWYRQDPGQGLRLIYYSQIVNDFQKGDIAEGYSVSREKKESFPLTVTSAQKNPTAFYLCASSHGTVYGYTFGSGTRLTVV.

The chain joins TRBV5-4 to TRBJ2-7; unclear D gene. Germline CDR1 SGHNT, CDR2 YYREEE (reference sequence). Between the trimmed V and J ends, which lost 0 bases and 1 base, there was a span of 11 bases. This CDR3 has 15 amino acids. CDR3 sequence: CASSLAGLPSYEQYF. Written as DNA, the CDR3 is TGTGCCAGCAGCTTGGCCGGCCTACCTTCCTACGAGCAGTACTTC.

CDR3 amino acids: CASSDLTGTGYNEQFF. CDR3 bases: TGTGCCAGTAGTGACCTGACAGGGACGGGGTACAATGAGCAGTTCTTC. The rearrangement uses TRBV19 and TRBJ2-1; 7 nucleotides match TRBD1. Germline V gene sequence: CDR1 LNHDA, CDR2 SQIVND (reference sequence). V gave up 5 bases and J gave up 4 bases; unmatched junction bases: 11. This CDR3 region has 16 residues.

This chain uses TRBV19 with TRBJ2-1; TRBD2 matches at 8 bases. The V and J ends lost 5 bases and 4 bases, in that order; junction bases with no gene match: 4. CDR1 is LNHDA, CDR2 SQIVND, per germline (reference sequence). This CDR3 contains 14 residues. Here the CDR3 DNA reads TGTGCCAGTAGTCACGGGGGGGGATACAATGAGCAGTTCTTC. Amino acids: CASSHGGGYNEQFF.

The chain uses TRBV7-6 and TRBJ1-1; possibly TRBD1 for D (6 bases). The CDR3 length is 14 residues. Germline V gives CDR1 SGHVS, CDR2 FNYEAQ. V lost 2 bases, J lost 3 bases, and 10 bases lay in between. For the CDR3, the DNA is TGTGCCAGCAGCTTACAACAGGGTCACACTGAAGCTTTCTTT. Translated, it gives CASSLQQGHTEAFF. The whole variable domain, filled in from reference TRBV7-6 and TRBJ1-1, reads GAGVSQSPRYKVTKRGQDVALRCDPISGHVSLYWYRQALGQGPEFLTYFNYEAQQDKSGLPNDRFSAERPEGSISTLTIQRTEQRDSAMYRCASSLQQGHTEAFFGQGTRLTVV.

The chain couples TRBV19 to TRBJ2-7; TRBD2 might be the D (6 bases). Germline CDR1 and CDR2: LNHDA and SQIVND (reference sequence). The CDR3 spans 11 residues. The V end was cut by 5 bases, the J end by 5 bases, with 7 bases between. CDR3 nucleotide sequence: TGTGCCAGTAGTTGGGGGGACGAGCAGTACTTC. Amino acid sequence: CASSWGDEQYF.

This sequence joins TRBV27 and TRBJ2-7; TRBD2 matches 7 bases. CDR3 length: 15 residues. Per germline, CDR1 MNHEY and CDR2 SMNVEV (reference sequence). Trimming at V came to 0 bases and at J to 4 bases, leaving 6 bases not matched to a gene. The CDR3 DNA sequence: TGTGCCAGCAGTTTATCGACGGGGGGTGGGTACGAGCAGTACTTC. Its protein is CASSLSTGGGYEQYF.

Written as DNA, the CDR3 is TGTGCCAGCAGTTTCTTCGGGGCGGGCTATGGCTACACCTTC. It specifies CASSFFGAGYGYTF. The J gene is TRBJ1-2, the V gene TRBV6-5; tentative D call: TRBD1 (5 bases). The V gene lost 4 bases and the J gene lost 4 bases, with 13 bases spanning the gap. CDR3 length: 14 amino acids. Germline V gene data show CDR1 as MNHEY and CDR2 as SVGAGI.